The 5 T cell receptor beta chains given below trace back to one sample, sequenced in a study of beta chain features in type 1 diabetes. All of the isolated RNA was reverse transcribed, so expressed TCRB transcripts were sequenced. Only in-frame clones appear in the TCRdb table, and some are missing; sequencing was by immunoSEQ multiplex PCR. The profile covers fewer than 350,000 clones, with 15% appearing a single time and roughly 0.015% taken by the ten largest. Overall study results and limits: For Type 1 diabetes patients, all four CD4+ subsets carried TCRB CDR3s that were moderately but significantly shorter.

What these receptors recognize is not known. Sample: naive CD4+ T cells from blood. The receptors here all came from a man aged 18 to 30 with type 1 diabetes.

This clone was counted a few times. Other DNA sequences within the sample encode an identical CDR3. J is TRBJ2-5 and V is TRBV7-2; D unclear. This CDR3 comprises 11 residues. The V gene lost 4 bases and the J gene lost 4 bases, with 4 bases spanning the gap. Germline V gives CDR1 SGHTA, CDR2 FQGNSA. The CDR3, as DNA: TGTGCCAGCAGCTCTAGAGAGACCCAGTACTTC. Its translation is CASSSRETQYF. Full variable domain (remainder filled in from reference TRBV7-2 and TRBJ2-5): GAGVSQSPSNKVTEKGKDVELRCDPISGHTALYWYRQSLGQGLEFLIYFQGNSAPDKSGLPSDRFSAERTGGSVSTLTIQRTQQEDSAVYLCASSSRETQYFGPGTRLLVL.

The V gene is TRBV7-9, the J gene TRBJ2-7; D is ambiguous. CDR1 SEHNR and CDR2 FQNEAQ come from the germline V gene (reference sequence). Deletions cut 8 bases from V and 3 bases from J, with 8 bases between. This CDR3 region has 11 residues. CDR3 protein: CASEDGYEQYF. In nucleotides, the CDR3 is TGTGCCAGCGAGGATGGCTACGAGCAGTACTTC.

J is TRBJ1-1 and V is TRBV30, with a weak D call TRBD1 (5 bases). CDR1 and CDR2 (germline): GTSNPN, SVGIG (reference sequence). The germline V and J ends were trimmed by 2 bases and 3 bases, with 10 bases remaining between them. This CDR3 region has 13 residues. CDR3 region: CAWSPRRDTEAFF. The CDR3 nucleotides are TGTGCCTGGAGTCCCCGCAGGGACACTGAAGCTTTCTTT. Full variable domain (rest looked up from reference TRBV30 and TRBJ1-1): SQTIHQWPATLVQPVGSPLSLECTVEGTSNPNLYWYRQAAGRGLQLLFYSVGIGQISSEVPQNLSASRPQDRQFILSSKKLLLSDSGFYLCAWSPRRDTEAFFGQGTRLTVV.

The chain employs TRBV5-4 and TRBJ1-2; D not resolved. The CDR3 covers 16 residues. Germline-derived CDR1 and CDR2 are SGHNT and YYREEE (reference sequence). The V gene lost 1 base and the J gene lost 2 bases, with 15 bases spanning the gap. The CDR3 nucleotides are TGTGCCAGCAGCTTGCCCCCCCGAGGAGCCAACTATGGCTACACCTTC. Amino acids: CASSLPPRGANYGYTF.

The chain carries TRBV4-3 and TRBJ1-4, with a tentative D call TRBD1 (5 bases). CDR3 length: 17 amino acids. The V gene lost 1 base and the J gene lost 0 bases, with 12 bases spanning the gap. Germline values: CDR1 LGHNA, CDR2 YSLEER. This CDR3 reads CASSQGTTVTTNEKLFF. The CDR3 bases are TGCGCCAGCAGCCAAGGGACAACCGTCACAACTAATGAAAAACTGTTTTTT.